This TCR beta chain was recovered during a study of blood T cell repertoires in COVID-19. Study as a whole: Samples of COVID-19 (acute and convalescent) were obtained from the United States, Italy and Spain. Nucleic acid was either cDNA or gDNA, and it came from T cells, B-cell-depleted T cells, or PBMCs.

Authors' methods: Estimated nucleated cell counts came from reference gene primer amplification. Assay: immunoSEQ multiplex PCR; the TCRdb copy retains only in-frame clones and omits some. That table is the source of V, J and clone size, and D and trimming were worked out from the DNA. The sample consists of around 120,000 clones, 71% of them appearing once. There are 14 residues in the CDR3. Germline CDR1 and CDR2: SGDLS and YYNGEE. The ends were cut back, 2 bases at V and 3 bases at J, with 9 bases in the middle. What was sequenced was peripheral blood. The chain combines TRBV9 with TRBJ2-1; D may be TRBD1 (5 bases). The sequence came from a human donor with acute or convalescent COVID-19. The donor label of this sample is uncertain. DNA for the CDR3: TGTGCCAGCAGCGTGACAGCGCTCTACAATGAGCAGTTCTTC. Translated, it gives CASSVTALYNEQFF.